This T cell receptor (beta chain) was profiled in a study of CD8 T cells in Susac syndrome. TCR beta sequences were obtained from blood CD8+ and CD4+ T cells. Negative isolation yielded CD4+ and CD8+ T cells, and FACS enriched TEMRA cells. Reverse transcription of roughly 0.45 to 1 ug RNA used random hexamers. With immunoSEQ multiplex PCR, TCR beta CDR3 was amplified across 54 Vbeta and 13 Jbeta. In TCRdb, the immunoSEQ multiplex PCR reads were re-called with MiXCR into one record per CDR3 protein. The data hold 150,000 to 200,000 distinct CDR3 sequences, with around 95% observed a single time. Germline lookup yields CDR1 SQVTM and CDR2 ANQGSEA. The CDR3 contains 13 residues. Trimming pared 4 bases from V and 5 bases from J, leaving 14 bases between.

Specimen: CD4+ T cells from PBMCs. This clonotype was sampled from a human donor with multiple sclerosis. The chain has TRBV29-1 and TRBJ2-5; D not resolved. Here the CDR3 reads CSVAGSLEETQYF. CDR3 DNA: TGCAGCGTTGCGGGCTCTTTGGAGGAGACCCAGTACTTC.